This T cell receptor beta chain was identified during a study of blood T cell repertoires in COVID-19. Study-level background: From T cells, B-cell-depleted T cells, or PBMCs came the material, which was cDNA or gDNA.

The ends were cut back, 0 bases at V and 0 bases at J, with 13 bases in the middle. Germline V gene data show CDR1 as SGDLS and CDR2 as YYNGEE. This CDR3 comprises 17 residues. Assay: immunoSEQ multiplex PCR; the TCRdb copy retains only in-frame clones and omits some. The sample carries 50,000 to 75,000 clones, over 60% recorded once. J is TRBJ1-3 and V is TRBV9; D possibly corresponds to TRBD1 (5 bases). The material sequenced was peripheral blood. The receptor comes from a human donor in a cohort sampled during active COVID-19. The CDR3 nucleotides are TGTGCCAGCAGCGTAGAGCAGGGTGGAAGCTCTGGAAACACCATATATTTT. Protein: CASSVEQGGSSGNTIYF.